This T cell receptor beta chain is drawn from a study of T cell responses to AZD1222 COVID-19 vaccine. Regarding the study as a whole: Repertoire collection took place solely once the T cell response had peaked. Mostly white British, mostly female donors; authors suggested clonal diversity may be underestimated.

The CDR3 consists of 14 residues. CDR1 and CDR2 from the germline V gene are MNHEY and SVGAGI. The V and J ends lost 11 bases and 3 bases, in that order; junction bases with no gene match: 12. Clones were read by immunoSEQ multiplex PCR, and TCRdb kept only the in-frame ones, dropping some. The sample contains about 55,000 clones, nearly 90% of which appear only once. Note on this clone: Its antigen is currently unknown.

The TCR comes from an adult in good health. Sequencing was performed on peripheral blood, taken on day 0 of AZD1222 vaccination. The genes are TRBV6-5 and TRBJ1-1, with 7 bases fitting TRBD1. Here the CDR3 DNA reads TGTGCCGGCTCATTACGGGACAGATACACTGAAGCTTTCTTT. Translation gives CAGSLRDRYTEAFF.